Following are 8 T cell receptor beta chains from one sample sequenced in a study of cytomegalovirus exposure and HLA in healthy donors (dated by TCRdb to about 2017). The protocol used for the library was the immunoSEQ multiplex PCR assay. For the multiplex PCR, a mixture combining 60 forward primers for TCR Vbeta segments and 13 reverse primers for TCR Jbeta segments was used. TCRdb's version of the immuneACCESS table is confined to in-frame rearrangements and falls short of the full clone set. An unresolved V gene accounts for under half of the shortfall where checked; the remainder is of unknown origin. The sample includes 160,000 or so clones, with around three quarters observed a single time. The leading ten clones occupy roughly 2.1% of the sample. Specimen: PBMCs. The receptors derive from a middle-aged man in good health and CMV-seropositive.

This clone was counted a single time. The V gene is TRBV5-6, the J gene TRBJ2-5; D is perhaps TRBD1 (5 bases). V was trimmed by 0 bases and J by 9 bases, leaving 12 bases between them. Germline loops: CDR1 SGHDT, CDR2 YYEEEE. The CDR3 has 13 residues. This CDR3 reads CASSLEGLGAQYF. DNA for the CDR3: TGTGCCAGCAGCTTGGAGGGTTTAGGGGCCCAGTACTTC.

This clone was counted once. The V and J genes are TRBV7-6 and TRBJ2-7; 9 positions match TRBD1. Unmatched junction bases numbered 6, after V lost 0 bases and J lost 6 bases. The CDR3 totals 15 residues. Germline CDR1 reads SGHVS; CDR2 reads FNYEAQ. Here the CDR3 reads CASSLAGQGKREQYF. The CDR3 nucleotides are TGTGCCAGCAGCTTAGCGGGACAGGGAAAACGCGAGCAGTACTTC.

A single count supports this clone. V is TRBV6-5 and J is TRBJ2-3, with a possible D match to TRBD1 (5 bases). The CDR3 is 14 amino acids. Germline assignment: CDR1 MNHEY and CDR2 SVGAGI. Trimming cost V 5 bases and J 2 bases, with 11 bases left between them. CDR3 protein: CASSLGVFTDTQYF. For the CDR3, the DNA is TGTGCCAGCAGTCTAGGGGTTTTCACAGATACGCAGTATTTT.

This clone came up once. This chain links TRBV5-4 with TRBJ2-5, with D tentatively TRBD2 (5 bases). V was pared by 1 base and J by 2 bases, with 12 bases between. Germline-derived CDR1 and CDR2 are SGHNT and YYREEE (reference sequence). CDR3 length equals 15 residues. The CDR3 reads CASSLISGLQETQYF. The CDR3 coding sequence is TGTGCCAGCAGCTTGATCTCCGGACTTCAAGAGACCCAGTACTTC.

This clone was counted a few times. CDR3 DNA: TGTGCCAGCAGCTTGAATGCAGGAGAGACCCAGTACTTC. Amino acids: CASSLNAGETQYF. This sequence joins TRBV5-4 and TRBJ2-5; no clear D. Germline lookup yields CDR1 SGHNT and CDR2 YYREEE (reference sequence). CDR3 size: 13 residues. The V gene lost 1 base and the J gene lost 4 bases, with 8 bases spanning the gap.

This clone was counted a few times. This rearrangement joins TRBV9 to TRBJ1-5, with 7 bases that match TRBD1. The germline CDR1 and CDR2 sequences are SGDLS and YYNGEE. The CDR3 covers 14 residues. With 3 bases clipped from V and 7 bases from J, the junction kept 7 bases outside the gene matches. Written as DNA, the CDR3 is TGTGCCAGCAGCGCAACTCAGGGGGACCAGCCCCAGCATTTT. Encoded protein: CASSATQGDQPQHF.

The chain combines TRBV5-6 with TRBJ1-3; tentatively, D is TRBD1 (5 bases). The V gene's germline CDR1 is SGHDT and CDR2 YYEEEE. The CDR3 extends over 17 amino acids. Trimming removed 6 bases from V and 0 bases from J, with 19 bases in between. The CDR3 loop is CASTESGLRFSGNTIYF. DNA for the CDR3: TGTGCCAGCACAGAATCGGGACTACGGTTCTCTGGAAACACCATATATTTT.

The chain combines TRBV19 with TRBJ1-5, with a possible D match to TRBD1 (5 bases). The CDR3 is 15 amino acids. Germline lookup yields CDR1 LNHDA and CDR2 SQIVND (reference sequence). V lost 7 bases to trimming and J lost 6 bases, with 19 bases between them. The chain's CDR3 is CASTRPGGGGQPQHF. The CDR3 DNA follows: TGTGCCAGTACCCGGCCGGGGGGTGGCGGTCAGCCCCAGCATTTT.